This T cell receptor (beta chain) was observed in a study of blood T cell repertoires in COVID-19. Study-wide background: COVID-19 samples, acute and convalescent, were from the United States, Italy and Spain. PBMCs, B-cell-depleted T cells, or T cells were the source of the cDNA or gDNA that made up the material.

In the original analysis: Quantification of nucleated cells was approximated via reference gene primer amplification. Assay: immunoSEQ multiplex PCR; the TCRdb copy retains only in-frame clones and omits some. From that table come the V and J calls and clone size; the DNA was used to work out D and trimming. The sample has roughly 110,000 clones, roughly 80% seen once. The CDR3 extends over 13 amino acids. Germline CDR1 is SNHLY and CDR2 is FYNNEI. The germline V and J ends were trimmed by 6 bases and 8 bases, with 16 bases remaining between them. This sequence originates from a woman between 40 and 50 years old with acute or convalescent COVID-19. The chain recombines TRBV2 with TRBJ1-2, with D perhaps matching TRBD1 (6 bases). Sequenced sample: peripheral blood. The CDR3 nucleotides read TGTGCCAGCAGACCTAGGACAGCGGCGGGCTACACCTTC. Protein product: CASRPRTAAGYTF.